The 14 T cell receptor beta chains presented below share a single source sample, sequenced in a study of T cell repertoires in cytomegalovirus infection. From the reads, TCRdb called clonotypes with MiXCR, one entry per CDR3 protein. The sample consists of about 110,000 distinct CDR3 sequences, about 30% of them appearing once. Their specific antigens are unknown. The sequenced sample was CD8+ T cells from cultured PBMCs, obtained from culture after CMV antigen stimulation. The receptors come from a human donor in good health (CMV status not recorded). Some clones in this sample may be carry-over from other donors' samples.

In the case of this clonotype: A read error may explain this, as a much larger clone is one base away. V gene TRBV7-9 combines with J gene TRBJ2-3; no clear D gene. Trimming cost V 1 base and J 5 bases, with 16 bases left between them. Germline loops: CDR1 SEHNR, CDR2 FQNEAQ (reference sequence). The length of the CDR3 is 16 residues. CDR3 amino acids: CASSLVDTVRIDTQYF. The CDR3 nucleotides are TGTGCCAGCAGCTTAGTTGACACAGTGCGCATAGATACGCAGTATTTT.

The chain recombines TRBV27 with TRBJ1-2; possibly TRBD1 for D (6 bases). The CDR3 loop spans 17 amino acids. The V and J ends lost 0 bases and 3 bases respectively, with 17 bases between them. Germline V gene lookup returns CDR1 MNHEY and CDR2 SMNVEV (reference sequence). The CDR3 loop is CASSLSQGRIYYYGYTF. For the CDR3, the DNA is TGTGCCAGCAGTTTATCTCAGGGGCGGATCTATTACTATGGCTACACCTTC.

The chain recombines TRBV27 with TRBJ1-2, with D hard to call. The CDR3 length is 13 residues. Germline CDR1 is MNHEY and CDR2 is SMNVEV (reference sequence). The germline V and J ends were trimmed by 4 bases and 7 bases, with 13 bases remaining between them. For the CDR3, the DNA is TGTGCCAGCAGTTCTCATGCGTCTGGTGGCTACACCTTC. Protein product: CASSSHASGGYTF.

The genes are TRBV9 and TRBJ2-7; D remains ambiguous. This CDR3 is 14 amino acids long. Germline CDR1 is SGDLS and CDR2 is YYNGEE. The V and J ends lost 3 bases and 3 bases respectively, with 13 bases between them. This chain's CDR3 is CASSAGSGHYEQYF. The CDR3 DNA sequence: TGTGCCAGCAGCGCCGGGTCTGGCCACTACGAGCAGTACTTC.

This clonotype was picked up many times. J is TRBJ1-2 and V is TRBV7-9, with D possibly matching TRBD1 (6 bases). This CDR3 region has 12 residues. Between the trimmed V and J ends, which lost 8 bases and 8 bases, there was a span of 15 bases. CDR1 and CDR2 from the germline V gene are SEHNR and FQNEAQ (reference sequence). The CDR3 region is CASGPQGGGYTF. CDR3 nucleotide sequence: TGTGCCAGCGGTCCACAGGGCGGCGGCTACACCTTC.

This clonotype was picked up a small number of times. The chain carries TRBV6-6 and TRBJ1-2, with no clear D. Trimming pared 4 bases from V and 3 bases from J, leaving 9 bases between. CDR3 size: 13 residues. Looked up from germline, CDR1 is MNHNY and CDR2 is SVGAGI (reference sequence). The CDR3 protein is CASSSDGYYGYTF. CDR3 nucleotide sequence: TGTGCCAGCAGTTCGGACGGCTACTATGGCTACACCTTC.

This clonotype occurred many times. V usage is TRBV28 and J usage is TRBJ2-1; the match to TRBD1 covers 11 bases. Trimming removed 6 bases from V and 8 bases from J; junction bases left unmatched: 9. The germline gives CDR1 MDHEN, CDR2 SYDVKM. CDR3 size: 15 residues. Here the CDR3 reads CASSIGTGGLDEQFF. The CDR3 bases are TGTGCCAGCAGCATTGGGACAGGGGGTCTCGATGAGCAGTTCTTC.

The chain uses TRBV18 and TRBJ2-7; D is undetermined. CDR1 KGHSH and CDR2 LQKENI come from the germline V gene. The CDR3 sequence is 13 residues long. V lost 8 bases, J lost 2 bases, and 13 bases lay in between. DNA of the CDR3: TGTGCCAGCCGAAGTGGGATTGCCTACGAGCAGTACTTC. Translation gives CASRSGIAYEQYF.

The sample holds a few counts of this clonotype. J is TRBJ1-5 and V is TRBV20-1; D not certain. The ends were cut back, 4 bases at V and 6 bases at J, with 10 bases in the middle. The CDR3 loop spans 12 amino acids. Germline-derived CDR1 and CDR2 are DFQATT and SNEGSKA (reference sequence). This chain's CDR3 is CSANGVGQPQHF. CDR3 sequence (DNA): TGCAGTGCTAATGGAGTAGGTCAGCCCCAGCATTTT.

The chain links TRBV12-3 or TRBV12-4 to TRBJ2-2; the D gene is possibly TRBD2 (6 bases). The CDR3 spans 18 residues. The V and J ends lost 1 base and 2 bases respectively, with 17 bases between them. CDR3 protein: CASSLDLATLPNTGELFF. The CDR3 coding sequence is TGTGCCAGCAGTTTAGATCTAGCGACGCTCCCAAACACCGGGGAGCTGTTTTTT.

The chain recombines TRBV2 with TRBJ1-1; the match to TRBD1 covers 7 bases. The CDR3 has 14 residues. Per germline, CDR1 SNHLY and CDR2 FYNNEI. Losses at the gene ends were 8 bases for V and 0 bases for J; bases not matched to a gene: 6. This CDR3 is CASGGGQMNTEAFF. CDR3 DNA sequence: TGTGCCAGCGGAGGGGGACAGATGAACACTGAAGCTTTCTTT. The complete variable domain, with remaining parts taken from reference TRBV2 and TRBJ1-1, reads EPEVTQTPSHQVTQMGQEVILRCVPISNHLYFYWYRQILGQKVEFLVSFYNNEISEKSEIFDDQFSVERPDGSNFTLKIRSTKLEDSAMYFCASGGGQMNTEAFFGQGTRLTVV.

This clonotype showed up just a few times. The V and J genes are TRBV6-2 or TRBV6-3 and TRBJ1-5; 10 bases align to TRBD1. The CDR3 loop spans 16 amino acids. J gave up 0 bases and V 5 bases, and 4 bases lay outside the gene matches. Germline lookup yields CDR1 MNHEY and CDR2 SVGEGT. The CDR3 here is CASSPGTGDSNQPQHF. CDR3 bases: TGTGCCAGCAGTCCCGGGACAGGGGATAGCAATCAGCCCCAGCATTTT.

A word on this clonotype: One junction end does not reproduce the germline sequence, and a read error may be involved. The CDR3 spells CASSLAGAGNTIYF. The CDR3 DNA is TGTGCCAGCAGCCTAGCGGGGGCGGGAAACACCATATATTTT. The chain uses TRBV7-8 and TRBJ1-3; tentative D call: TRBD1 (6 bases). Germline V gives CDR1 SGHVS, CDR2 FQNEAQ. The CDR3 runs 14 residues.

This clonotype was found once. V is TRBV30 and J is TRBJ1-2; 7 bases fit TRBD1. The V segment lost 4 bases and the J segment 2 bases; nucleotides outside the gene matches: 4. This CDR3 has 13 residues. Germline V lookup: CDR1 GTSNPN, CDR2 SVGIG (reference sequence). CDR3 coding DNA: TGTGCCTGGACCCAGGGGGGGAACTATGGCTACACCTTC. Translation gives CAWTQGGNYGYTF.